The clone carrying this T cell receptor beta chain was seen only a few times. With 5 bases clipped from V and 5 bases from J, the junction kept 13 bases outside the gene matches. The CDR3 has 16 residues. Germline V lookup: CDR1 SGHNT, CDR2 YENEEA. The investigators amplified TCR beta CDR3 regions from RNA transcripts. The HTBI primer set drove a first-round RT-PCR of the TCR CDR3. TCRdb independently ran MiXCR on the multiplex PCR reads; one entry per CDR3 protein. The sample holds 300,000 to 350,000 distinct CDR3 sequences; around 14% are singletons and the top ten take around 25%. This sample was taken from a study of T cells in Graves' hyperthyroidism and ophthalmopathy. The hyperthyroidism was newly diagnosed and had lasted under 2 months; the patients were aged 18 to 65. A roughly 9.3 ml volume of fresh peripheral blood provided the PBMCs.

This clonotype originated in a woman aged 25 to 39 with Graves' hyperthyroidism. The chain employs TRBV11-3 and TRBJ2-5; 8 nucleotides line up with TRBD2. The sequencing input was blood. Here the CDR3 reads CASSHPSGSRPETQYF. The DNA of the CDR3 is TGTGCCAGCAGCCATCCCAGCGGGAGCCGTCCCGAGACCCAGTACTTC.